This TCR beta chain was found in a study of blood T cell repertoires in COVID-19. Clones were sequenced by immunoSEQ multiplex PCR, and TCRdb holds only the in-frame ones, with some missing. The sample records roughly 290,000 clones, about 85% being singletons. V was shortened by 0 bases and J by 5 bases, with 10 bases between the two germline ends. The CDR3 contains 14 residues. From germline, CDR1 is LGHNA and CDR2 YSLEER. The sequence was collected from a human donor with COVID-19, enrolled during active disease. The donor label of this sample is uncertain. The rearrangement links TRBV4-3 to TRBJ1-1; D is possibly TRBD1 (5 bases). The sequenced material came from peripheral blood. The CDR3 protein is CASSQEERTTEAFF. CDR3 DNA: TGCGCCAGCAGCCAAGAAGAGAGGACAACTGAAGCTTTCTTT.